One sample yielded the 29 T cell receptor beta chains listed below, sequenced in a study of cytomegalovirus exposure and HLA in healthy donors. A multiplex PCR was run with 60 Vbeta primers and 13 Jbeta primers. Generated by immunoSEQ multiplex PCR, the TCRdb table keeps only in-frame clones and is missing some. The profile shows fewer than 120,000 clones, about 86% of them singletons. Sequenced input: PBMCs. All receptors derive from a man aged 40-49 years in good health and CMV-seronegative.

The gene calls are TRBV13 and TRBJ1-6; tentatively, D is TRBD1 (5 bases). Per the germline V gene, CDR1 is PRHDT and CDR2 is FYEKMQ (reference sequence). V was clipped by 6 bases and J by 7 bases, with 13 bases between them. CDR3 length: 14 amino acids. CDR3 nucleotides: TGTGCCAGCAGACCGGGACTAAGGAATTCACCCCTCCACTTT. Protein sequence: CASRPGLRNSPLHF.

The gene calls are TRBV18 and TRBJ1-4; 9 bases map to TRBD1. The length of the CDR3 is 14 residues. The J segment lost 7 bases and the V segment lost 8 bases, leaving 8 bases of the junction unmatched. Germline assignment: CDR1 KGHSH and CDR2 LQKENI. In DNA, the CDR3 is TGTGCCAGCCGAGCGACAGGGGGAGGTGAAAAACTGTTTTTT. Translated: CASRATGGGEKLFF.

J is TRBJ1-5 and V is TRBV5-1, with 8 nucleotides matching TRBD1. CDR1 is SGHRS and CDR2 is YFSETQ in the germline V gene. Germline trimming cut 3 bases from V and 1 base from J; bases unmatched to any gene: 3. This CDR3 has 15 amino acids. CDR3 in amino acids: CASSSGTGSNQPQHF. CDR3 coding DNA: TGCGCCAGCAGCTCTGGGACAGGAAGCAATCAGCCCCAGCATTTT.

This rearrangement joins TRBV28 to TRBJ2-1, with 8 nucleotides matching TRBD2. The J segment lost 4 bases and the V segment lost 6 bases, leaving 5 bases of the junction unmatched. Looked up from germline, CDR1 is MDHEN and CDR2 is SYDVKM. This CDR3 comprises 14 residues. DNA of the CDR3: TGTGCCAGCAGCCTTAGCGGGGCTTACAATGAGCAGTTCTTC. This gives the protein CASSLSGAYNEQFF.

This chain connects TRBV27 to TRBJ1-2, with D unclear. Trimming took 5 bases from V and 5 from J, leaving 12 bases between them. CDR3 size: 13 residues. Germline CDR1 MNHEY, CDR2 SMNVEV (reference sequence). The CDR3 protein is CASSIAPGYGYTF. The CDR3 DNA reads as TGTGCCAGCAGTATTGCCCCAGGATATGGCTACACCTTC.

The rearrangement uses TRBV7-7 and TRBJ2-3; 7 bases fit TRBD1. The CDR3 loop spans 15 amino acids. After removal of 3 bases from V and 0 bases from J, the junction contained 3 bases not matched to a gene. The germline V gene has CDR1 SSHAT and CDR2 FNYEAQ (reference sequence). CDR3 protein: CASSFRQGSTDTQYF. CDR3 sequence (DNA): TGTGCCAGCAGCTTCCGACAGGGTAGCACAGATACGCAGTATTTT.

CDR3 in amino acids: CASSLVAGGIEQYF. CDR3 in DNA: TGTGCCAGCAGCTTAGTAGCGGGGGGAATCGAGCAGTACTTC. The chain couples TRBV7-2 to TRBJ2-7, with 10 bases matching TRBD2. The V and J ends lost 1 base and 6 bases, in that order; junction bases with no gene match: 3. Germline CDR1 reads SGHTA; CDR2 reads FQGNSA. This CDR3 spans 14 amino acids.

This sequence joins TRBV23-1 and TRBJ1-4, with TRBD1 as a possible D gene (6 bases). TRBV23-1 is filed as an ORF, its function uncertain. Trimming shortened V by 8 bases and J by 3 bases, and 13 bases separated the two germline ends. The CDR3 is made up of 14 amino acids. The CDR3: CASRTRGPNEKLFF. The DNA for the CDR3 is TGCGCCAGCCGGACCAGGGGACCTAATGAAAAACTGTTTTTT.

V is TRBV2 and J is TRBJ1-6; 9 positions agree with TRBD1. This CDR3 region has 15 residues. CDR1 is SNHLY, CDR2 FYNNEI, per germline. The ends lost 6 bases at V and 7 bases at J; junction bases unmatched: 7. Here the CDR3 reads CASRRTGTGNSPLHF. CDR3 sequence (DNA): TGTGCCAGCAGGCGTACCGGGACAGGGAATTCACCCCTCCACTTT.

The V call is TRBV10-3, the J call TRBJ2-1; 8 bases are shared with TRBD2. Looked up from germline, CDR1 is ENHRY and CDR2 is SYGVKD. CDR3 length: 15 residues. The V and J ends lost 6 bases and 6 bases, in that order; junction bases with no gene match: 10. The CDR3 DNA reads as TGTGCCATCAGCAGCGACGGGGGGGGTGCCAATGAGCAGTTCTTC. This translates into CAISSDGGGANEQFF.

This clone was counted a few times. CDR3 in DNA: TGTGCCAGCAGGTCGACAGGTTCCTCCTACGAGCAGTACTTC. This translates into CASRSTGSSYEQYF. J is TRBJ2-7 and V is TRBV6-5, with D tentatively TRBD1 (6 bases). Trimming removed 6 bases from V and 0 bases from J, with 12 bases in between. The CDR3 consists of 14 residues. Germline values: CDR1 MNHEY, CDR2 SVGAGI.

Details on this clone: Other DNA sequences in this sample translate to the same CDR3. The chain combines TRBV5-4 with TRBJ2-6, with D maybe TRBD1 (5 bases). Between the trimmed V and J ends, which lost 4 bases and 0 bases, there was a span of 8 bases. The CDR3 consists of 15 residues. Germline V gene data show CDR1 as SGHNT and CDR2 as YYREEE (reference sequence). CDR3 bases: TGTGCCAGCAGCCCTAGGGGCTCTGGGGCCAACGTCCTGACTTTC. Protein product: CASSPRGSGANVLTF.

This rearrangement joins TRBV2 to TRBJ1-5; possible D gene TRBD1, 5 bases. CDR1 SNHLY and CDR2 FYNNEI come from the germline V gene. Deletions cut 7 bases from V and 4 bases from J, with 14 bases between. The CDR3 is 14 amino acids. The CDR3, as DNA: TGTGCCAGCAAAGAGACAGCGTCGAATCAGCCCCAGCATTTT. Translated: CASKETASNQPQHF.

The chain is built from TRBV7-9 and TRBJ1-1; D possibly corresponds to TRBD1 (5 bases). Germline V lookup: CDR1 SEHNR, CDR2 FQNEAQ (reference sequence). CDR3 length: 16 residues. Trimming left V 3 bases short and J 3 bases short, with 17 bases between. In DNA, the CDR3 is TGTGCCAGCAGCTTGGGGCCGATCCTCCCTTACACTGAAGCTTTCTTT. Translation gives CASSLGPILPYTEAFF.

The rearrangement uses TRBV6-5 and TRBJ1-5; D is perhaps TRBD1 (5 bases). The germline V gene encodes CDR1 MNHEY and CDR2 SVGAGI. Between the trimmed V and J ends, which lost 5 bases and 3 bases, there was a span of 11 bases. This CDR3 spans 14 amino acids. The CDR3 DNA reads as TGTGCCAGCAGTCGCGGGACTTACAATCAGCCCCAGCATTTT. Amino acids: CASSRGTYNQPQHF.

The chain employs TRBV19 and TRBJ1-1, with D perhaps TRBD1 (5 bases). Trimming removed 6 bases at V and 9 bases at J, with 11 bases between. The CDR3 totals 11 residues. Per the germline V gene, CDR1 is LNHDA and CDR2 is SQIVND (reference sequence). As DNA, the CDR3 is TGTGCCAGTAGGCGGGACCACCAAGCTTTCTTT. Encoded protein: CASRRDHQAFF.

The chain combines TRBV19 with TRBJ1-5; D is unclear. Germline V gives CDR1 LNHDA, CDR2 SQIVND (reference sequence). Trimming cost V 9 bases and J 5 bases, with 11 bases left between them. There are 12 residues in the CDR3. CDR3 nucleotides: TGTGCCAGCACGAGTCGAGATCAGCCCCAGCATTTT. Translating it yields CASTSRDQPQHF.

This chain uses TRBV30 with TRBJ2-5, with TRBD1 matching over 11 bases. The CDR3 has 14 amino acids. Germline assignment: CDR1 GTSNPN and CDR2 SVGIG (reference sequence). The ends lost 2 bases at V and 5 bases at J; junction bases unmatched: 4. The CDR3 reads CAWSLGQGGETQYF. DNA for the CDR3: TGTGCCTGGAGTTTGGGACAGGGGGGGGAGACCCAGTACTTC.

The V gene is TRBV19, the J gene TRBJ2-4, with TRBD1 matching over 8 bases. The V gene's germline CDR1 is LNHDA and CDR2 SQIVND (reference sequence). With V trimmed by 5 bases and J by 0 bases, 6 bases remained unmatched. The CDR3 runs 16 residues. The DNA for the CDR3 is TGTGCCAGTAGTCCCGGGACAGGCCTAGCCAAAAACATTCAGTACTTC. This gives the protein CASSPGTGLAKNIQYF.

The rearrangement uses TRBV4-2 and TRBJ1-2; D possibly corresponds to TRBD1 (6 bases). CDR1 and CDR2 from the germline V gene are LGHNA and YNFKEQ. Trimming took 3 bases from V and 7 from J, leaving 15 bases between them. The CDR3 covers 14 residues. This chain's CDR3 is CASSQEGGRAGYTF. The CDR3 bases are TGTGCCAGCAGCCAGGAGGGGGGGAGGGCTGGCTACACCTTC.

The genes are TRBV7-8 and TRBJ2-4, with 7 bases aligning to TRBD1. The CDR3 length is 14 residues. Germline V gene lookup returns CDR1 SGHVS and CDR2 FQNEAQ. Germline trimming cut 5 bases from V and 7 bases from J; bases unmatched to any gene: 8. CDR3 region: CASSRHRQGNIQYF. The CDR3 DNA sequence: TGTGCCAGCAGCCGCCATCGACAGGGCAACATTCAGTACTTC.

The chain recombines TRBV4-2 with TRBJ1-1; the match to TRBD1 covers 7 bases. Germline V gene data show CDR1 as LGHNA and CDR2 as YNFKEQ. The V and J ends lost 9 bases and 1 base, in that order; junction bases with no gene match: 5. CDR3 length equals 13 residues. The CDR3 bases are TGTGCCAGTAGCAGGACAGGGAACACTGAAGCTTTCTTT. Encoded protein: CASSRTGNTEAFF.

The V and J genes are TRBV11-2 and TRBJ2-3, with 7 bases matching TRBD1. Per the germline V gene, CDR1 is SGHAT and CDR2 is FQNNGV. The CDR3 has 18 amino acids. Trimming took 0 bases from V and 5 from J; bases not matched to a gene: 14. For the CDR3, the DNA is TGTGCCAGCAGCTTAGATTTCGACAGGGCACAGGTCGTAGATACGCAGTATTTT. It codes for CASSLDFDRAQVVDTQYF.

This chain connects TRBV30 to TRBJ1-3, with 7 nucleotides matching TRBD1. The CDR3 is made up of 18 amino acids. Per the germline V gene, CDR1 is GTSNPN and CDR2 is SVGIG (reference sequence). J was trimmed by 1 base and V by 5 bases; bases with no gene match: 17. CDR3: CAWFRGPQTGISGNTIYF. The CDR3 region has the DNA TGTGCCTGGTTTAGGGGACCCCAGACAGGGATATCTGGAAACACCATATATTTT.

The chain employs TRBV5-4 and TRBJ1-6, with TRBD1 identical over 7 bases. Germline V gives CDR1 SGHNT, CDR2 YYREEE (reference sequence). The CDR3 contains 16 residues. The junction had 7 bases not matched to a gene; V was cut back by 0 bases and J by 7 bases. The CDR3 protein is CASSLGTGTANSPLHF. In DNA form, the CDR3 reads TGTGCCAGCAGCTTGGGAACTGGGACAGCCAATTCACCCCTCCACTTT.

This chain links TRBV7-9 with TRBJ2-1; possible D gene TRBD1, 6 bases. Germline CDR1 SEHNR, CDR2 FQNEAQ (reference sequence). V was shortened by 6 bases and J by 6 bases, with 15 bases between the two germline ends. This CDR3 is built from 14 residues. The CDR3 sequence is CASSHPDRANEQFF. CDR3 bases: TGTGCCAGCAGTCACCCGGACAGAGCCAATGAGCAGTTCTTC.

This chain links TRBV5-4 with TRBJ1-2; D is unclear. This CDR3 comprises 12 residues. Germline lookup yields CDR1 SGHNT and CDR2 YYREEE (reference sequence). V shed 3 bases and J shed 4 bases, with 7 bases lying between them. CDR3 bases: TGTGCCAGCAGCTCTCCCAGCTATGGCTACACCTTC. This translates into CASSSPSYGYTF.

About this clone: The junction differs from germline at one of its ends, possibly a read error. The chain joins TRBV7-9 to TRBJ1-4; D might be TRBD1 (6 bases). Germline-derived CDR1 and CDR2 are SEHNR and FQNEAQ (reference sequence). The CDR3 runs 14 residues. The CDR3 DNA is TGTGCCAACAGCTTAGCAGGGGTTGGTGAAAAACTGTTTTTT. As protein: CANSLAGVGEKLFF.

The rearrangement joins TRBV5-1 to TRBJ2-5, with 9 bases aligning to TRBD2. J gave up 4 bases and V 4 bases, and 8 bases lay outside the gene matches. Germline V gene sequence: CDR1 SGHRS, CDR2 YFSETQ. The CDR3 has 15 amino acids. Here the CDR3 reads CASSAGGGGGETQYF. CDR3 in DNA: TGCGCCAGCAGCGCCGGTGGCGGGGGGGGAGAGACCCAGTACTTC.